This TCR beta chain was retrieved from a study of beta chain features in type 1 diabetes. In the study overall: All samples combined gave 107,917,701 sorted cells for examination.

One heparinised draw of blood, averaging roughly 120 mL, came from each donor. Isolated RNA was reverse transcribed in full, so expressed TCRB transcripts were sequenced. This table comes from immunoSEQ multiplex PCR, and its TCRdb copy is limited to in-frame clones, with some not included. The data show 130,000 to 150,000 clones, with around 51% seen just once and 0.35% to 0.5% held by the top ten. Trimming pared 6 bases from V and 0 bases from J, leaving 13 bases between. The length of the CDR3 is 15 residues. CDR1 is LGHNA, CDR2 YNFKEQ, per germline. Note on this clone: Its specificity is unknown.

Findings and caveats of the study: Comparison showed that naive, central memory and Treg TCRB repertoires appeared more similar among patients than among healthy donors.

The rearrangement joins TRBV4-2 to TRBJ2-3; D may be TRBD2 (5 bases). The sample consisted of Tregs from blood. The clonotype was recovered from a man between 18 and 29 years old in good health. This chain's CDR3 is CASRVRGSSTDTQYF. As DNA, the CDR3 is TGTGCCAGCAGGGTACGGGGTTCTAGCACAGATACGCAGTATTTT.